Each of the 23 T cell receptor beta chains below was sequenced from the same sample in a study of early T cells in non-severe SARS-CoV-2 infection. TCRdb fed the 5' RACE reads into MiXCR, producing one record per CDR3 protein. The table lists approximately 43,000 distinct CDR3 sequences, 6% to 7.5% of them singletons. Sequenced material: whole blood. These receptors came from an adult who was a healthcare worker with PCR-confirmed SARS-CoV-2 infection or an uninfected control (not recorded which).

V gene TRBV9 combines with J gene TRBJ2-7; 10 nucleotides align to TRBD1. Germline loops: CDR1 SGDLS, CDR2 YYNGEE. The ends lost 0 bases at V and 5 bases at J; junction bases unmatched: 8. The CDR3 has 16 amino acids. The CDR3 reads CASSVGAGTGVHEQYF. CDR3 DNA sequence: TGTGCCAGCAGCGTAGGAGCCGGGACAGGGGTCCACGAGCAGTACTTC.

The V call is TRBV15, the J call TRBJ2-3; D unclear. The CDR3 consists of 13 residues. Germline-derived CDR1 and CDR2 are LNHNV and YYDKDF (reference sequence). Trimming stripped 4 bases from V and 7 bases from J, with 12 bases between. The CDR3 is CATSTENTNTQYF. Written as DNA, the CDR3 is TGTGCCACCAGCACCGAAAATACGAATACGCAGTATTTT.

The CDR3 loop is CASSPLGGGAEAFF. In nucleotides, the CDR3 is TGTGCCAGCTCGCCTCTCGGGGGAGGCGCTGAAGCTTTCTTT. The V call is TRBV18, the J call TRBJ1-1; tentatively, D is TRBD1 (5 bases). Trimming removed 6 bases at V and 6 bases at J, with 17 bases between. The CDR3 runs 14 residues. The germline CDR1 and CDR2 sequences are KGHSH and LQKENI.

This clonotype has just a few counts. This sequence joins TRBV20-1 and TRBJ2-1; D is perhaps TRBD2 (5 bases). Deletions cut 8 bases from V and 3 bases from J, with 14 bases between. Germline assignment: CDR1 DFQATT and CDR2 SNEGSKA (reference sequence). CDR3 length equals 13 residues. The CDR3 nucleotides read TGCAGTCTCGAGGGCTTCGACTACAATGAGCAGTTCTTC. Translation gives CSLEGFDYNEQFF.

This clonotype was detected ten times or more. This chain connects TRBV14 to TRBJ2-7; D is ambiguous. Trimming took 1 base from V and 2 from J, leaving 6 bases between them. The length of the CDR3 is 13 residues. The germline gives CDR1 SGHDN, CDR2 FVKESK. The CDR3 DNA reads as TGTGCCAGCAGCCAAGCTTGGACCTACGAGCAGTACTTC. This sequence encodes CASSQAWTYEQYF.

This chain joins TRBV5-1 and TRBJ2-1; 8 nucleotides line up with TRBD1. Germline CDR1 is SGHRS and CDR2 is YFSETQ. The V gene end was trimmed by 4 bases and the J gene end by 8 bases; junction bases not matched to a gene: 8. The CDR3 loop spans 14 amino acids. CDR3 sequence (DNA): TGCGCCAGCAGCGCCGGGACAGGAGGGGATGAGCAGTTCTTC. It is translated as CASSAGTGGDEQFF. The variable domain in full, with the rest retrieved from reference TRBV5-1 and TRBJ2-1, is KAGVTQTPRYLIKTRGQQVTLSCSPISGHRSVSWYQQTPGQGLQFLFEYFSETQRNKGNFPGRFSGRQFSNSRSEMNVSTLELGDSALYLCASSAGTGGDEQFFGPGTRLTVL.

Remarks on this clonotype: Here the CDR3 omits its conserved ending phenylalanine or tryptophan, so a read error is the likely source. This chain links TRBV29-1 with TRBJ2-5; 11 nucleotides agree with TRBD2. Unmatched junction bases numbered 11, after V lost 6 bases and J lost 2 bases. This CDR3 region has 16 residues. CDR1 and CDR2 (germline): SQVTM, ANQGSEA. The CDR3 is CSVRGASGGIQETQYC. DNA of the CDR3: TGCAGCGTCCGCGGAGCTAGCGGGGGGATTCAAGAGACCCAGTACTGC.

The V gene is TRBV12-5, the J gene TRBJ2-5, with 7 bases identical to TRBD1. The CDR3 is 15 residues long. Germline CDR1 LGHNT, CDR2 FRNRAP. Trimming at V came to 3 bases and at J to 2 bases, leaving 6 bases not matched to a gene. The CDR3 nucleotides read TGTGCTAGTGGTTTTTGGACAGGACAACAAGAGACCCAGTACTTC. This gives the protein CASGFWTGQQETQYF. Looking up the rest from reference TRBV12-5 and TRBJ2-5 gives the full variable domain: DARVTQTPRHKVTEMGQEVTMRCQPILGHNTVFWYRQTMMQGLELLAYFRNRAPLDDSGMPKDRFSAEMPDATLATLKIQPSEPRDSAVYFCASGFWTGQQETQYFGPGTRLLVL.

This chain joins TRBV25-1 and TRBJ2-7, with TRBD1 matching over 10 bases. The CDR3 spans 15 residues. The germline gives CDR1 MGHDK, CDR2 SYGVNS. The V and J ends lost 7 bases and 5 bases, in that order; junction bases with no gene match: 11. The CDR3 nucleotides read TGTGCCAGCATACTCCCGAGACAGGGGGCGAACGAGCAGTACTTC. It yields the protein CASILPRQGANEQYF.

Ten or more counts support this clonotype. The chain is built from TRBV6-1 and TRBJ2-3, with D possibly matching TRBD2 (5 bases). V lost 6 bases and J 1 base, leaving 8 bases between the germline ends. CDR1 is MNHNS and CDR2 is SASEGT in the germline V gene. The CDR3 is 13 residues long. CDR3 sequence (DNA): TGTGCCAGCAGGGACTGGGGCACAGATACGCAGTATTTT. Protein product: CASRDWGTDTQYF.

CDR3 region: CASRGMGQTNTEAFF. The CDR3 DNA sequence: TGTGCCAGCCGGGGAATGGGACAGACGAACACTGAAGCTTTCTTT. The chain couples TRBV7-9 to TRBJ1-1; TRBD1 aligns across 7 bases. V lost 8 bases, J lost 1 base, and 10 bases stayed unmatched. The CDR3 is 15 amino acids. Per the germline V gene, CDR1 is SEHNR and CDR2 is FQNEAQ (reference sequence).

This clonotype was observed a few times. The rearrangement links TRBV7-6 to TRBJ1-1, with D tentatively TRBD1 (6 bases). This CDR3 contains 15 residues. The germline V gene has CDR1 SGHVS and CDR2 FNYEAQ. Trimming left V 5 bases short and J 6 bases short, with 19 bases between. The DNA for the CDR3 is TGTGCCAGCAGCCCTACAGGGACCTACACCGCTGAAGCTTTCTTT. It codes for CASSPTGTYTAEAFF.

There are many counts of this clonotype. The chain employs TRBV7-9 and TRBJ2-1; TRBD2 matches at 13 bases. CDR1 is SEHNR, CDR2 FQNEAQ, per germline (reference sequence). J lost 7 bases, V lost 3 bases, and 12 bases had no gene match. CDR3 length: 18 amino acids. For the CDR3, the DNA is TGTGCCAGCAGCTTCCTCCCCCATACTAGCGGGGGGGCAAATGAGCAGTTCTTC. This gives the protein CASSFLPHTSGGANEQFF.

This clonotype was recorded a few times. The V call is TRBV7-9, the J call TRBJ2-3, with a weak D call TRBD1 (6 bases). In germline, CDR1 is SEHNR, CDR2 FQNEAQ (reference sequence). The CDR3 sequence is 14 residues long. V lost 1 base to trimming and J lost 4 bases, with 9 bases between them. This chain's CDR3 is CASSLVRGPDTQYF. DNA of the CDR3: TGTGCCAGCAGCTTAGTCAGGGGCCCAGATACGCAGTATTTT. Filled out from reference TRBV7-9 and TRBJ2-3, the complete variable domain reads DTGVSQNPRHKITKRGQNVTFRCDPISEHNRLYWYRQTLGQGPEFLTYFQNEAQLEKSRLLSDRFSAERPKGSFSTLEIQRTEQGDSAMYLCASSLVRGPDTQYFGPGTRLTVL.

V and J are TRBV7-9 and TRBJ2-7, with 9 positions matching TRBD1. Losses at the gene ends were 4 bases for V and 0 bases for J; bases not matched to a gene: 4. This CDR3 spans 15 amino acids. CDR1 and CDR2 from the germline V gene are SEHNR and FQNEAQ (reference sequence). The CDR3 DNA follows: TGTGCCAGCAGCTCGGGGACAGGGTTCTCCTACGAGCAGTACTTC. Encoded protein: CASSSGTGFSYEQYF.

This clonotype was observed a handful of times. The CDR3 bases are TGCGCCAGCAGCTCTACTTCTACAGGGGCGGGGACAGATACGCAGTATTTT. Protein sequence: CASSSTSTGAGTDTQYF. The rearrangement uses TRBV5-1 and TRBJ2-3; D possibly corresponds to TRBD1 (7 bases). The CDR3 consists of 17 residues. The ends were cut back, 3 bases at V and 3 bases at J, with 20 bases in the middle. Germline V gene lookup returns CDR1 SGHRS and CDR2 YFSETQ.

This clonotype was counted ten times or more. The chain recombines TRBV27 with TRBJ2-7; no clear D gene. Germline CDR1 MNHEY, CDR2 SMNVEV (reference sequence). This CDR3 region has 13 residues. V was pared by 2 bases and J by 1 base, with 6 bases between. The CDR3 DNA is TGTGCCAGCAGTTTAGGCTATTCCTACGAGCAGTACTTC. Translation: CASSLGYSYEQYF.

This clonotype was detected only a few times. The chain couples TRBV11-2 to TRBJ2-5; either TRBD1 or TRBD2 may supply D (5 bases each). The CDR3 loop spans 15 amino acids. The V end lost 5 bases, the J end lost 5 bases, and 18 bases lay between the germline ends. CDR1 SGHAT and CDR2 FQNNGV come from the germline V gene. CDR3 sequence reads: CASSRLRGALETQYF. DNA for the CDR3: TGTGCCAGCAGCCGGCTACGAGGGGCGTTGGAGACCCAGTACTTC.

The chain employs TRBV30 and TRBJ1-2; D unclear. The length of the CDR3 is 12 residues. Germline-derived CDR1 and CDR2 are GTSNPN and SVGIG (reference sequence). V lost 0 bases to trimming and J lost 6 bases, with 8 bases between them. Written as DNA, the CDR3 is TGTGCCTGGAGTGTAGCGGGAAATGGCTACACCTTC. It encodes CAWSVAGNGYTF.

This clonotype has a handful of counts. The CDR3: CASSGRDGVQAFF. The CDR3 DNA reads as TGCGCCAGCAGTGGGCGAGATGGGGTGCAAGCTTTCTTT. J is TRBJ1-1 and V is TRBV10-2; D gene ambiguous. CDR3 length: 13 amino acids. In germline, CDR1 is WSHSY, CDR2 SAAADI. Trimming shortened V by 4 bases and J by 9 bases, and 15 bases separated the two germline ends.

This clonotype was observed a few times. The chain joins TRBV9 to TRBJ2-3; D unclear. Germline lookup yields CDR1 SGDLS and CDR2 YYNGEE. This CDR3 is 13 amino acids long. V lost 0 bases, J lost 3 bases, and 5 bases lay in between. The CDR3, as DNA: TGTGCCAGCAGCGTAGGGCAGACAGATACGCAGTATTTT. Translating gives CASSVGQTDTQYF.

Many counts were recorded for this clonotype. The genes are TRBV6-1 and TRBJ1-1, with D perhaps matching TRBD1 (5 bases). Germline assignment: CDR1 MNHNS and CDR2 SASEGT. The CDR3 consists of 12 residues. Trimming stripped 7 bases from V and 7 bases from J, with 13 bases between. In DNA, the CDR3 is TGTGCCAGCATTGACAGAAGTCTTGAAGCTTTCTTT. It codes for CASIDRSLEAFF.

The V gene is TRBV6-6, the J gene TRBJ1-5; no clear D gene. Between the trimmed V and J ends, which lost 5 bases and 2 bases, there was a span of 4 bases. There are 12 residues in the CDR3. In germline, CDR1 is MNHNY, CDR2 SVGAGI (reference sequence). CDR3 loop: CASSAGNQPQHF. The DNA for the CDR3 is TGTGCCAGCAGTGCCGGCAATCAGCCCCAGCATTTT.